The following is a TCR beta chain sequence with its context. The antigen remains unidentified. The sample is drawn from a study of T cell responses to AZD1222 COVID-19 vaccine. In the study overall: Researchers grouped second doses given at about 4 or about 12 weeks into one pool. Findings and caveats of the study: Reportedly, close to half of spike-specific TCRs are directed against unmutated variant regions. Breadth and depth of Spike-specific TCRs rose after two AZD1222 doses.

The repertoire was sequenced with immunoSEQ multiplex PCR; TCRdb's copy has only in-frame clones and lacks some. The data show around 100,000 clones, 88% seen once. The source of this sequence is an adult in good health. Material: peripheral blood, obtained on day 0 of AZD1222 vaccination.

Here the CDR3 reads CASKPTAQNEQFF. The DNA of the CDR3 is TGTGCCAGCAAACCGACAGCTCAGAATGAGCAGTTCTTC. The chain carries TRBV6-5 and TRBJ2-1; the D gene is possibly TRBD1 (5 bases). V was cut by 7 bases and J by 7 bases, with 14 bases left in between. CDR1 is MNHEY and CDR2 is SVGAGI in the germline V gene. The CDR3 has 13 amino acids.